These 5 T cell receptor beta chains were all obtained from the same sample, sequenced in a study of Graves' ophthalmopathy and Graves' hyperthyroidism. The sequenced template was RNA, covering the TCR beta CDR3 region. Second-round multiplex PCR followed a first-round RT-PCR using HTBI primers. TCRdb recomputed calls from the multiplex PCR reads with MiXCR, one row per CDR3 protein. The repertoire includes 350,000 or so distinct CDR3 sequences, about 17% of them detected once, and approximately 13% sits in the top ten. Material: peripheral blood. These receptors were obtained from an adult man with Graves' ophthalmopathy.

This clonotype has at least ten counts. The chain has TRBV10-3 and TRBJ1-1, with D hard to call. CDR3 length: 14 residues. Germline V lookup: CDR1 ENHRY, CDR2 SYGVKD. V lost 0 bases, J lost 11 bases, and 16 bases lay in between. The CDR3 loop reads CAISESEFSRWAFF. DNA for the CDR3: TGTGCCATCAGTGAGTCGGAGTTTTCCCGGTGGGCTTTCTTT.

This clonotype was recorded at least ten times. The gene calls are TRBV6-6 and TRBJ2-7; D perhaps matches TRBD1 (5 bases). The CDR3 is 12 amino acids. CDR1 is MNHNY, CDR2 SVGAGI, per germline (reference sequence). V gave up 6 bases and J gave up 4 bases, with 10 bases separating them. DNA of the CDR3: TGTGCCAGCAGGCAAGGGGCGTACGAGCAGTACTTC. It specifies CASRQGAYEQYF.

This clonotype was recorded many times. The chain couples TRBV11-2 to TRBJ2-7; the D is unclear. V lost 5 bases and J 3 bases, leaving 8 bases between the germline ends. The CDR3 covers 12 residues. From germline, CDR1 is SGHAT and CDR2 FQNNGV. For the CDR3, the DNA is TGTGCCAGCAGCCAATTCGTCTACGAGCAGTACTTC. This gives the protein CASSQFVYEQYF.

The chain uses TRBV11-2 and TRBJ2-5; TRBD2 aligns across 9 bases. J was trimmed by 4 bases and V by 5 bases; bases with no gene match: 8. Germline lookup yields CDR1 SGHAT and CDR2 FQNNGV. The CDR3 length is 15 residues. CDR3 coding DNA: TGTGCCAGCAGCAAATATAGCGGGAGCGGAGAGACCCAGTACTTC. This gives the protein CASSKYSGSGETQYF.

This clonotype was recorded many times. CDR3 sequence reads: CASSESSGQGNYGYTF. The CDR3 DNA follows: TGTGCCAGCAGTGAATCTTCGGGGCAGGGTAACTATGGCTACACCTTC. V usage is TRBV25-1 and J usage is TRBJ1-2, with a weak D call TRBD1 (5 bases). Deletions cut 1 base from V and 1 base from J, with 13 bases between. Germline values: CDR1 MGHDK, CDR2 SYGVNS. The CDR3 contains 16 residues.